The clone carrying this TCR beta chain was observed at least ten times. Its matching antigen is unknown. The data are from a study of read filtering for tumor transcriptome and immune sequencing. Study-wide context: TCR-mapped reads were about 3.5 to 10.27 million with IR-seq versus roughly 80 to 1,300 with RNA-seq.

General observations from the study: Single-read clonotypes: approximately 87% of IR-seq clonotypes (around 3.5% of reads), around three quarters of RNA-seq clonotypes (less than 50% of reads). This fraction held mixed bone marrow immune cells after CD138-negative sorting. Even smaller IR-seq throughput identified most shared clonotypes.

From around 0.4 ug of RNA, a library with molecular barcoded alpha/delta and beta/gamma adaptors was made. TCRdb processed the reads anew with MiXCR; each CDR3 protein has one entry. The sample lists about 130,000 distinct CDR3 sequences; 13% were seen once. The V and J ends lost 3 bases and 4 bases respectively, with 3 bases between them. The CDR3 loop spans 12 amino acids. Germline V gene sequence: CDR1 KGHDR, CDR2 SFDVKD. This TCR came from a donor at least 40 years old with multiple myeloma. The sample taken for sequencing was a population of CD138-negative cells sorted from bone marrow. This chain connects TRBV24-1 to TRBJ2-4; D call uncertain. The CDR3 loop is CATSDPKNIQYF. The CDR3 DNA reads TGTGCCACCAGTGATCCTAAAAACATTCAGTACTTC.